The entry below gives a single T cell receptor (beta chain) sequence along with its context. The junction shows a germline mismatch at one end, possibly a read error. The sample belongs to a study of blood T cell repertoires in COVID-19. At the level of the study: Researchers got acute and convalescent COVID-19 samples from the United States, Italy and Spain. In each case, the material was cDNA or gDNA derived from T cells, B-cell-depleted T cells, or PBMCs.

Looked up from germline, CDR1 is KGHSH and CDR2 is LQKENI. The CDR3 contains 13 residues. Here immunoSEQ multiplex PCR was the method, and the copy in TCRdb shows in-frame clones only, minus some. Found here are some 110,000 clones, approximately 80% of them singletons; the top ten hold nearly 0.85%. The J gene is TRBJ1-2, the V gene TRBV18; D unresolved. Sequences were obtained from peripheral blood. This sequence originates from a woman in her seventies with acute or convalescent COVID-19. The CDR3 bases are TGTGCCAGCTCCCCACAAGCTCCCTATGGCTACACCTTC. Residues: CASSPQAPYGYTF.